These T cell receptor beta chains were read from a single sample in a study of human T cells and chemical hapten exposure. Using its own MiXCR run on the RACE reads, TCRdb lists one record per CDR3 protein. This repertoire shows about 270,000 distinct CDR3 sequences, just under 8% found once; its top ten account for around 1.2%. Sequences were derived from whole blood, sampled in connection with sensitization to the hapten diphenylcyclopropenone (DPC). The receptors originated from a man younger than 35 with alopecia areata. Some clones in this sample may be carry-over from other donors' samples. CDR3s include the opening cysteine and the closing phenylalanine or tryptophan. D genes are given only for firm matches. Clone size, where shown, is once, few, many, or a class for clones that have expanded.

cdr3_aa cdr3_nt clone_size d_call j_call v_call
CATKSGVFSNQPQHF TGTGCCACAAAGTCGGGGGTTTTTAGCAATCAGCCCCAGCATTTT - - TRBJ1-5 TRBV10-3
CASSQGRGLRRIEAFF TGTGCCAGCAGCCAAGGTAGGGGGCTGCGTCGTATTGAAGCTTTCTTT few TRBD1 TRBJ1-1 TRBV3-1
CASSPSGNNQPQHF TGTGCCAGCAGTCCCTCGGGGAACAATCAGCCCCAGCATTTT many - TRBJ1-5 TRBV12-3/TRBV12-4
CASSVTGGLLETQYF TGTGCCAGCAGTGTGACAGGGGGCCTTTTGGAGACCCAGTACTTC few TRBD1 TRBJ2-5 TRBV28
CASSGSLVRTYNEQFF TGTGCCAGCAGCGGTTCCCTTGTTAGGACCTACAATGAGCAGTTCTTC few - TRBJ2-1 TRBV7-7
CASSLFGGQGSNRKTQYF TGTGCCAGCAGCTTATTTGGTGGACAGGGGTCAAACCGGAAGACCCAGTACTTC few TRBD1 TRBJ2-5 TRBV7-2
CASSGVGSNEQFF TGTGCCAGCAGCGGGGTTGGGTCCAATGAGCAGTTCTTC many - TRBJ2-1 TRBV25-1
CASSLALGRTSSYEQYF TGTGCCAGCAGCTTAGCGCTTGGGAGGACCAGCTCCTACGAGCAGTACTTC few - TRBJ2-7 TRBV11-1
CAISAGSNSPLHF TGTGCCATCAGTGCGGGCTCCAATTCACCCCTCCACTTT - - TRBJ1-6 TRBV10-3
CASSYVRGGLGQPQHF TGTGCCAGCAGTTACGTCAGGGGCGGTTTAGGTCAGCCCCAGCATTTT - - TRBJ1-5 TRBV6-5
CASSLTDLQETQYF TGTGCCAGCAGTTTAACGGACTTACAAGAGACCCAGTACTTC many - TRBJ2-5 TRBV28
CASEGPGLLGLETQYF TGTGCCAGCGAAGGCCCGGGACTCCTCGGGTTAGAGACCCAGTACTTC few - TRBJ2-5 TRBV25-1
CASSQGITGYYEQYF TGCGCCAGCAGCCAGGGGATCACGGGGTACTACGAGCAGTACTTC - - TRBJ2-7 TRBV4-3
CSARPGLAEKLFF TGCAGTGCCAGACCTGGGTTGGCTGAAAAACTGTTTTTT many - TRBJ1-4 TRBV20-1
CASRHDLATAYNEQFF TGTGCCAGCAGGCACGACTTGGCGACGGCCTACAATGAGCAGTTCTTC few - TRBJ2-1 TRBV6-2/TRBV6-3